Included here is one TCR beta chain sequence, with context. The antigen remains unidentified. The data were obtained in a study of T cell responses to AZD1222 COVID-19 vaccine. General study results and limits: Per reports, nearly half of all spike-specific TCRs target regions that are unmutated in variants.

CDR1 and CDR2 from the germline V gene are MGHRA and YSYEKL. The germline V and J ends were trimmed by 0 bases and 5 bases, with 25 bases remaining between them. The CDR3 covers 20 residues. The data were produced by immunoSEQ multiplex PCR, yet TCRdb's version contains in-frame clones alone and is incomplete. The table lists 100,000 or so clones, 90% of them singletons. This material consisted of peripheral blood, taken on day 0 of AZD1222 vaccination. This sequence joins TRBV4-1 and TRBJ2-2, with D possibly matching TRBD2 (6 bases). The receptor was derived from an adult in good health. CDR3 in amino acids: CASSQDSRWTRPGGTGELFF. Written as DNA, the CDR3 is TGCGCCAGCAGCCAAGATAGTCGGTGGACGCGCCCCGGAGGGACCGGGGAGCTGTTTTTT.